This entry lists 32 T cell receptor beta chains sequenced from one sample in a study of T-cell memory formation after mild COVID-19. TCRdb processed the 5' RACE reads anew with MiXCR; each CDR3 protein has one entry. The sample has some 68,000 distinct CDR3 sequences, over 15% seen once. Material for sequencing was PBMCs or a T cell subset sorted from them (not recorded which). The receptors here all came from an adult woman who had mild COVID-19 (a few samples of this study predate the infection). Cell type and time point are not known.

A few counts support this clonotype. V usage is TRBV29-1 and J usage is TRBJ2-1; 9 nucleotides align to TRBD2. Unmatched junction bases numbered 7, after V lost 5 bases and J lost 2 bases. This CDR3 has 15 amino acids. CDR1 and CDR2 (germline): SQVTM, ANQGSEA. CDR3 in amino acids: CSVKGSGRTYNEQFF. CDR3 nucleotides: TGCAGCGTTAAGGGTAGCGGGAGAACCTACAATGAGCAGTTCTTC.

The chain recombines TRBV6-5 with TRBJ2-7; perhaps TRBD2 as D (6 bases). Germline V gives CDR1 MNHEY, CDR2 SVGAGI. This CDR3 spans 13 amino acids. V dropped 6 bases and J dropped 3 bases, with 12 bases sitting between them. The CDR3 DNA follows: TGTGCCAGCAGCGCCGGGACTCTCTACGAGCAGTACTTC. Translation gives CASSAGTLYEQYF.

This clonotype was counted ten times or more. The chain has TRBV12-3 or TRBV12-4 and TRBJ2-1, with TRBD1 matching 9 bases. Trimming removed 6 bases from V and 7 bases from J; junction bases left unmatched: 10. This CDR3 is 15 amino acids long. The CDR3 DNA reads TGTGCCAGCAGCCCCGAGCGACAGGGGGGAAATGAGCAGTTCTTC. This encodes CASSPERQGGNEQFF.

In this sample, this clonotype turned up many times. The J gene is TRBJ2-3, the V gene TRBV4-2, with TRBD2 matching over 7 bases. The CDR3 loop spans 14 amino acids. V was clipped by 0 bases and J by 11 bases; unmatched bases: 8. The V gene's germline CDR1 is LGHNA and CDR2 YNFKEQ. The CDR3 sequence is CASSQDREVPGQYF. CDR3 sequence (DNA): TGTGCCAGCAGCCAAGACCGGGAGGTGCCCGGGCAGTATTTT.

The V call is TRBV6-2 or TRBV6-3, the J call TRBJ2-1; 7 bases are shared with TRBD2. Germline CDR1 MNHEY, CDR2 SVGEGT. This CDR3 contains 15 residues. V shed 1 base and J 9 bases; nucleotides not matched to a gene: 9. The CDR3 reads CASSYLAVGGSEQFF. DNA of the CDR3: TGTGCCAGCAGTTACTTGGCAGTGGGCGGGAGTGAGCAGTTCTTC.

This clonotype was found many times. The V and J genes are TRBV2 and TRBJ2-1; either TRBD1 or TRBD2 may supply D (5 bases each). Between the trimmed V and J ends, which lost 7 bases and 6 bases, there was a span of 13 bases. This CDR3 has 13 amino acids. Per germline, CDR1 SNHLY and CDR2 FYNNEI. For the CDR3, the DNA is TGTGCCAGCATGAGGCAGGGAGCCAATGAGCAGTTCTTC. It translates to CASMRQGANEQFF.

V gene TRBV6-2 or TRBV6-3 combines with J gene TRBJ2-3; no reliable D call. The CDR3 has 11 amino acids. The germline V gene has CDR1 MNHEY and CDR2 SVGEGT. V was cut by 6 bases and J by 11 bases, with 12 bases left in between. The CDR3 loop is CASRLVAEQYF. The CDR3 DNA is TGTGCCAGCAGGCTCGTAGCAGAGCAGTATTTT.

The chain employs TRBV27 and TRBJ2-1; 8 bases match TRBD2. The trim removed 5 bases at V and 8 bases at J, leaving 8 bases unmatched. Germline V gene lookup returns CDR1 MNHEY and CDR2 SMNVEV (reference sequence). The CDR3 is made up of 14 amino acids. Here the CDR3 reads CASSRGLGLDEQFF. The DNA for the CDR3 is TGTGCCAGCAGTCGGGGACTAGGTTTGGATGAGCAGTTCTTC.

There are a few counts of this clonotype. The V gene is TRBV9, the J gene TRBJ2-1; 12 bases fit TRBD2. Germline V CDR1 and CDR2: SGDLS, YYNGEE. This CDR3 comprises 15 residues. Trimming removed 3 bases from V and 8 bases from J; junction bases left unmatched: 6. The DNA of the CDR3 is TGTGCCAGCAGCGACGGGGCTAGCGGGGGGGATGAGCAGTTCTTC. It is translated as CASSDGASGGDEQFF.

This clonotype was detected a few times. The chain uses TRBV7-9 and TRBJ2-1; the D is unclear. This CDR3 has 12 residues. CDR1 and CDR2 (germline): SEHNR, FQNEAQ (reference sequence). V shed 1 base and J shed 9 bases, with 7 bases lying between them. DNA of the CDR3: TGTGCCAGCAGCTTAGGGGGAACTGAGCAGTTCTTC. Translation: CASSLGGTEQFF.

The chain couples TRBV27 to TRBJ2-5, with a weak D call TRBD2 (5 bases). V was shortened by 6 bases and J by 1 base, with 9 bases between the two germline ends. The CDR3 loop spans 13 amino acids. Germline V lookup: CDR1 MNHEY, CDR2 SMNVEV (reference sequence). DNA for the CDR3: TGTGCCAGCAGCGAGGGTACCCAAGAGACCCAGTACTTC. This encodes CASSEGTQETQYF.

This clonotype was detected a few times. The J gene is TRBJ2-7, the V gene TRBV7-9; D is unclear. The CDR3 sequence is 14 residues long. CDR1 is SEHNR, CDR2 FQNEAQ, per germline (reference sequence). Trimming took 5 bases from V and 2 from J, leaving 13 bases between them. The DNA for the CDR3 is TGTGCCAGCAGCGAAGCGCAGCCAGCCTACGAGCAGTACTTC. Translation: CASSEAQPAYEQYF.

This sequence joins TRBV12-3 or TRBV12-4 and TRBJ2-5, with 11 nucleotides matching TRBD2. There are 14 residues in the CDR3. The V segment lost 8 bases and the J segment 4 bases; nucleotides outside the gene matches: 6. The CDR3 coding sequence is TGTGCCAGCCTGACTAGCGGGGAGATAGAGACCCAGTACTTC. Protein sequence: CASLTSGEIETQYF.

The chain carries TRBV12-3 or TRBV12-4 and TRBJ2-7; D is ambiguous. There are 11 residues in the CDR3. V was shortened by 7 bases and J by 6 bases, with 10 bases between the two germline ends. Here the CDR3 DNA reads TGTGCCAGCACCGAAGGTCTCGAGCAGTACTTC. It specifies CASTEGLEQYF.

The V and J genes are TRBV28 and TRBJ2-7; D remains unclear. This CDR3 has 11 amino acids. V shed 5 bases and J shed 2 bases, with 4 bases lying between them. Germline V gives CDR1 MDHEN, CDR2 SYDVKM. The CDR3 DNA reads TGTGCCAGCAGTGCACCCTACGAGCAGTACTTC. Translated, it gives CASSAPYEQYF.

Here the CDR3 DNA reads TGTGCCAGCTCACCGAGCGGTCAGGGGAGCGGCTACACCTTC. Translating gives CASSPSGQGSGYTF. This chain joins TRBV18 and TRBJ1-2, with TRBD1 as a possible D gene (6 bases). Trimming pared 3 bases from V and 8 bases from J, leaving 16 bases between. Germline lookup yields CDR1 KGHSH and CDR2 LQKENI. This CDR3 is built from 14 residues.

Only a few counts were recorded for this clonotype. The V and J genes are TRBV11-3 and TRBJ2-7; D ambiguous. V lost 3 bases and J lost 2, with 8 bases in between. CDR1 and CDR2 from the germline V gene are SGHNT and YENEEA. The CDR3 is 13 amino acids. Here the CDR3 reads CASSFRPAYEQYF. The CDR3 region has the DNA TGTGCCAGCAGCTTTCGACCGGCCTACGAGCAGTACTTC.

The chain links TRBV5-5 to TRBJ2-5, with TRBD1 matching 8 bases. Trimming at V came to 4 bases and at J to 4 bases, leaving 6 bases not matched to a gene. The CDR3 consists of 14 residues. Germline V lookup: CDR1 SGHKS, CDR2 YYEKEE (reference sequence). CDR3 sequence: CASSADRDLETQYF. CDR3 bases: TGTGCCAGCAGCGCGGACAGGGATCTAGAGACCCAGTACTTC. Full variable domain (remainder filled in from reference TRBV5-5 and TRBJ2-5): DAGVTQSPTHLIKTRGQQVTLRCSPISGHKSVSWYQQVLGQGPQFIFQYYEKEERGRGNFPDRFSARQFPNYSSELNVNALLLGDSALYLCASSADRDLETQYFGPGTRLLVL.

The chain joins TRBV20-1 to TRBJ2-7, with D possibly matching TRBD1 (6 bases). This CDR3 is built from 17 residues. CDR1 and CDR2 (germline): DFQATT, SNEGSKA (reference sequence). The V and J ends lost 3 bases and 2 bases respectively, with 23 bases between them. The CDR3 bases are TGCAGTGCTAGTGGGGGCCAGCTCGGGGTCAAAACCTACGAGCAGTACTTC. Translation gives CSASGGQLGVKTYEQYF.

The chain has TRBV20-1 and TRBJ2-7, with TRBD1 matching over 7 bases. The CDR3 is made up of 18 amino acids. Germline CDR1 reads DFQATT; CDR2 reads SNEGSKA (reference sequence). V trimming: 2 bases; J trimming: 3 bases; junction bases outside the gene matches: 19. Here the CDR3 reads CSARPKWAAGTDFYEQYF. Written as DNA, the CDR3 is TGCAGTGCTAGACCTAAGTGGGCGGCCGGGACAGACTTCTACGAGCAGTACTTC.

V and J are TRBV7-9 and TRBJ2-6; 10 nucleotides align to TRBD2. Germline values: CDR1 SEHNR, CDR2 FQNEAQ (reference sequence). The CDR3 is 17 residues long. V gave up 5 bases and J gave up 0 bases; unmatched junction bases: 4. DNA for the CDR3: TGTGCCAGCAGCAACGGACTAGCGGTCTCTGGGGCCAACGTCCTGACTTTC. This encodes CASSNGLAVSGANVLTF.

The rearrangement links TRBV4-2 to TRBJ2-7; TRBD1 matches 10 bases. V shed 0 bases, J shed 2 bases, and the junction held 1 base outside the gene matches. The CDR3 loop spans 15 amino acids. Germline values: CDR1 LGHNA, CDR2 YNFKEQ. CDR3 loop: CASSQEGTGAYEQYF. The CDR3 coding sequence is TGTGCCAGCAGCCAAGAGGGGACAGGGGCCTACGAGCAGTACTTC.

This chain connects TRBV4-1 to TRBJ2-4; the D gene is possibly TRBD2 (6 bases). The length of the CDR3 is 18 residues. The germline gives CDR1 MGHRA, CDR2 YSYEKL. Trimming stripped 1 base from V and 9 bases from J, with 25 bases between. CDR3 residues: CASSQGDSMGGYRRIQYF. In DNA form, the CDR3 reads TGCGCCAGCAGCCAAGGGGATAGTATGGGGGGATACCGTCGCATTCAGTACTTC.

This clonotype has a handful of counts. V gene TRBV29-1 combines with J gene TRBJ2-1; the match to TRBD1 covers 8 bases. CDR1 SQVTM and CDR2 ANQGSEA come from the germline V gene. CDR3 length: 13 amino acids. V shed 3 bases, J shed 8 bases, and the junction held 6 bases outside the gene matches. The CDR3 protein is CSVDGAGGYEQFF. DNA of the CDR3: TGCAGCGTTGACGGGGCAGGGGGCTATGAGCAGTTCTTC.

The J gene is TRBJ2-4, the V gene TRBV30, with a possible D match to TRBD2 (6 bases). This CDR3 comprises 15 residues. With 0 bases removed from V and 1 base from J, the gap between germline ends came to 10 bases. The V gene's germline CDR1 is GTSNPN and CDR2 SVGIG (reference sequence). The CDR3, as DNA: TGTGCCTGGAGTGTGGCGGGGTGGGCCAAAAACATTCAGTACTTC. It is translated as CAWSVAGWAKNIQYF.

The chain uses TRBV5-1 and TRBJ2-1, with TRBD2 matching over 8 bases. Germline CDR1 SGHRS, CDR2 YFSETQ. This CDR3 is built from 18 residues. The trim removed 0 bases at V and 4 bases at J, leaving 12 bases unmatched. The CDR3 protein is CASSLANVLSGEYNEQFF. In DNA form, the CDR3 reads TGCGCCAGCAGCTTGGCGAATGTACTTAGCGGGGAATACAATGAGCAGTTCTTC.

Here the CDR3 DNA reads TGTGCCAGCAGCTTAGCGGGAGTGAAAGAGACCCAGTACTTC. Translated: CASSLAGVKETQYF. V usage is TRBV7-9 and J usage is TRBJ2-5; D might be TRBD2 (5 bases). Trimming cost V 0 bases and J 3 bases, with 8 bases left between them. The CDR3 is 14 amino acids. The germline gives CDR1 SEHNR, CDR2 FQNEAQ (reference sequence).

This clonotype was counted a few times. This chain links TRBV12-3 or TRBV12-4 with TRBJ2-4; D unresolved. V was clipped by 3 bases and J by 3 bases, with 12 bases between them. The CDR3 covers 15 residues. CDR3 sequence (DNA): TGTGCCAGCAGTTTCGTAACGGGTGGCAAAAACATTCAGTACTTC. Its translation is CASSFVTGGKNIQYF.

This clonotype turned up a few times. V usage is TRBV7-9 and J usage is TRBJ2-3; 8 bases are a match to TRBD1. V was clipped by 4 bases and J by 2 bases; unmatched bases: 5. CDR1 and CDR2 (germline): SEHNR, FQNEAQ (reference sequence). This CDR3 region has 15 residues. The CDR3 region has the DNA TGTGCCAGCAGCTCGAGGACAGGGACCACAGATACGCAGTATTTT. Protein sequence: CASSSRTGTTDTQYF.

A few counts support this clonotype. The CDR3 bases are TGCGCCAGCAGTCACTCTGAGCAGTTCTTC. Translation: CASSHSEQFF. V and J are TRBV23-1 and TRBJ2-1, with D hard to call. TRBV23-1 is annotated as an ORF whose role is uncertain. The germline V and J ends were trimmed by 3 bases and 9 bases, with 3 bases remaining between them. This CDR3 contains 10 residues.

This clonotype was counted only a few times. Here the CDR3 reads CSAREGERTEAFF. In DNA, the CDR3 is TGCAGTGCTAGAGAGGGGGAGAGGACTGAAGCTTTCTTT. The chain joins TRBV20-1 to TRBJ1-1; TRBD1 might be the D (5 bases). Trimming stripped 0 bases from V and 5 bases from J, with 10 bases between. The CDR3 totals 13 residues. Per the germline V gene, CDR1 is DFQATT and CDR2 is SNEGSKA (reference sequence).

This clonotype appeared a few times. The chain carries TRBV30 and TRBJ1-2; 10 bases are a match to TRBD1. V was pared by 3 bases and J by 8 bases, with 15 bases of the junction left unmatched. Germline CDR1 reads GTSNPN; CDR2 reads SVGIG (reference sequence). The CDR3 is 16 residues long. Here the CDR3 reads CAWSELGGQGSDGYTF. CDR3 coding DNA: TGTGCCTGGAGCGAACTGGGGGGACAGGGGTCGGACGGCTACACCTTC. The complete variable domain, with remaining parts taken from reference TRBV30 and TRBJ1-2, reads SQTIHQWPATLVQPVGSPLSLECTVEGTSNPNLYWYRQAAGRGLQLLFYSVGIGQISSEVPQNLSASRPQDRQFILSSKKLLLSDSGFYLCAWSELGGQGSDGYTFGSGTRLTVV.